These T cell receptor beta chains were read from a single sample in a study of neoadjuvant nivolumab and ipilimumab in lung cancer. Here immunoSEQ multiplex PCR was the method, and the copy in TCRdb shows in-frame clones only, minus some. The sample has about 5,300 clones, about nine tenths seen once. The sequencing here drew on blood, taken after neoadjuvant nivolumab, alone or with ipilimumab, at or shortly before surgery. These receptors all come from an adult with non-small cell lung cancer. Some clones in this sample may be carry-over from other donors' samples. Each CDR3 is given with its conserved first and last residue. D genes are given only for firm matches.

d_call,j_call,v_call,cdr3_length,cdr3_nt,cdr3_aa
TRBD2,TRBJ2-2,TRBV5-1,16,TGCGCCAGCAGCTTGGGCGGGAGTAGCTACACCGGGGAGCTGTTTTTT,CASSLGGSSYTGELFF
TRBD1,TRBJ1-1,TRBV5-1,15,TGCGCCAGCAGCCGCCCCAGACAGGGCGGGACTGAAGCTTTCTTT,CASSRPRQGGTEAFF
TRBD1,TRBJ1-1,TRBV30,13,TGTGCCTGGAGTACGGGACAGTACACTGAAGCTTTCTTT,CAWSTGQYTEAFF
-,TRBJ2-7,TRBV4-1,16,TGCGCCAGCAGCCAAGACGGATGGCGGGCACTAGTCGAGCAGTACTTC,CASSQDGWRALVEQYF
TRBD1,TRBJ2-7,TRBV4-3,15,TGCGCCAGTAGCAGGGACAGGGGGGTATCCTACGAGCAGTACTTC,CASSRDRGVSYEQYF
TRBD1,TRBJ2-7,TRBV11-1,16,TGTGCCAGCAGTCCCGAACCGGGACAGGGGGCGAGGGAGCAGTACTTC,CASSPEPGQGAREQYF
-,TRBJ1-3,TRBV5-1,16,TGCGCCAGCAGCAAGACAGGAACTTTCTCTGGAAACACCATATATTTT,CASSKTGTFSGNTIYF
TRBD1,TRBJ1-2,TRBV27,14,TGTGCCAGCAGGGGGGACAGGGTAACCTATGGCTACACCTTC,CASRGDRVTYGYTF
TRBD2,TRBJ2-7,TRBV25-1,16,TGTGCCAGCAGTGAAGCAAGACTAGCGGGAACTTACGAGCAGTACTTC,CASSEARLAGTYEQYF
TRBD2,TRBJ2-2,TRBV18,16,TGTGCCAGCGACGGACTAGCGGTCCCTCGGACCGGGGAGCTGTTTTTT,CASDGLAVPRTGELFF
-,TRBJ2-3,TRBV14,17,TGTGCCAGCAGCCAAGACGGGAGAATTTGGGGCACAGATACGCAGTATTTT,CASSQDGRIWGTDTQYF
TRBD2,TRBJ2-1,TRBV4-3,17,TGCGCCAGCAGCCAAGATCTGAGGGGACTAGCGGACAATGAGCAGTTCTTC,CASSQDLRGLADNEQFF
-,TRBJ2-6,TRBV5-1,16,TGCGCCAGCGACGCGGGGTTTAGGCCTGGGGCCAACGTCCTGACTTTC,CASDAGFRPGANVLTF
-,TRBJ1-5,TRBV7-2,15,TGTGCCAGCAGCTTAAGGGGAATGGGCAATCAGCCCCAGCATTTT,CASSLRGMGNQPQHF
-,TRBJ1-5,TRBV15,18,TGTGCCACCAGCTTCCGAACGGGACCCCGAGATGGCAATCAGCCCCAGCATTTT,CATSFRTGPRDGNQPQHF
-,TRBJ1-1,TRBV27,13,TGTGCCAGCAGTTTAGGACAGAACACTGAAGCTTTCTTT,CASSLGQNTEAFF
TRBD1,TRBJ2-1,TRBV18,17,TGTGCCAGCTCACCGCCGAACAGGGGAATCTCCTACAATGAGCAGTTCTTC,CASSPPNRGISYNEQFF